Detailed here is one T cell receptor beta chain. Its antigen is undetermined. Study-wide findings and caveats: Tumor memory CD4+ T cell TCR gene usage was found to cluster with blood and lymph node memory CD4+ cells and with lymph node naive CD4+ cells. Tumor Treg TCRs overlapped most with tumor naive CD4+ cells. Whole repertoires were not studied in the larger cohort, only one V-J beta rearrangement.

V lost 5 bases and J lost 8; bases outside the gene matches: 5. CDR3 size: 13 residues. The germline CDR1 and CDR2 sequences are MNHEY and SVGAGI. Constant-region reverse primers amplified full-length variable regions, followed by semi-nested Nested Universal Primer A PCR. TCRdb reanalysed the 5' RACE reads using MiXCR and keeps one entry per CDR3 protein. The sample lists more than 45,000 distinct CDR3 sequences, around 28% occurring once. The TCR comes from a female donor with breast cancer. The genes are TRBV6-5 and TRBJ1-2; TRBD1 matches 10 bases. Source material: tumor-infiltrating memory CD4+ T cells sorted from the breast tumor. Subset indicated: memory CD4+ T cells, CD4+CD45RO+CD25-. CDR3 DNA sequence: TGTGCCAGCAGTCCTGACAGGGGGCGCGGCTACACCTTC. Translation: CASSPDRGRGYTF.